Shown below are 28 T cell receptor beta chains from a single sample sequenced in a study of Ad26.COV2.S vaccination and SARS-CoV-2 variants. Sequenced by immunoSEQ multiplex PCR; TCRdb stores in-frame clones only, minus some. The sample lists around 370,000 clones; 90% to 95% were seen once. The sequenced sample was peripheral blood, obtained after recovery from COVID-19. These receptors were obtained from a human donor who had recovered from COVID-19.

CDR3 residues: CASSRAGEPNTEAFF. The DNA of the CDR3 is TGCGCCAGCAGCAGGGCAGGGGAACCGAACACTGAAGCTTTCTTT. The chain couples TRBV5-1 to TRBJ1-1; perhaps TRBD1 as D (6 bases). CDR1 and CDR2 from the germline V gene are SGHRS and YFSETQ. This CDR3 contains 15 residues. The V end was cut by 4 bases, the J end by 1 base, with 14 bases between.

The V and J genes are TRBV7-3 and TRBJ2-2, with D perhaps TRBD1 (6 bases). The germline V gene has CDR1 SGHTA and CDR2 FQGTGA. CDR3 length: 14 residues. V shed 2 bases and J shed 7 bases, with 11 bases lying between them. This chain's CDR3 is CASSLQGTGGELFF. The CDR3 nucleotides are TGTGCCAGCAGCTTACAGGGGACCGGCGGGGAGCTGTTTTTT.

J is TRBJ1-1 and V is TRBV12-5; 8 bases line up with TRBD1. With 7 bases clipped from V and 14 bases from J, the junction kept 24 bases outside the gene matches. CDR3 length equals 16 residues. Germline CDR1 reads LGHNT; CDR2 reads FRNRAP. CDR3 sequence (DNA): TGTGCTAGTGCCTCTCCTGAGCAGGGGGCTGGATTCTCCCCCTTCTTT. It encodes CASASPEQGAGFSPFF.

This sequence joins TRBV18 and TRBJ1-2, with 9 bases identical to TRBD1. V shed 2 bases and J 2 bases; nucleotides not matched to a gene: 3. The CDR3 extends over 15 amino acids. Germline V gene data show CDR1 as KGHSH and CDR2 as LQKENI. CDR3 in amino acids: CASSPEGQGNYGYTF. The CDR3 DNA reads TGTGCCAGCTCACCAGAAGGACAGGGGAACTATGGCTACACCTTC.

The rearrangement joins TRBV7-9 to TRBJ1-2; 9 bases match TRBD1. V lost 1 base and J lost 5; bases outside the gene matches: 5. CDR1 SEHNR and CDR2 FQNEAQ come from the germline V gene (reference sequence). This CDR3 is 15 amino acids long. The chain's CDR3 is CASSLGPGTGYGYTF. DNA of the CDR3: TGTGCCAGCAGCTTAGGCCCGGGGACAGGGTATGGCTACACCTTC.

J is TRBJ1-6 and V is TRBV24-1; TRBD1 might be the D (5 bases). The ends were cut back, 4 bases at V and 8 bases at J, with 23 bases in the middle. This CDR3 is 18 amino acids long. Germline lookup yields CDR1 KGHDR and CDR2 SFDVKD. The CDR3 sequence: CATSDRPGPQFRDSPLHF. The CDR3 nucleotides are TGTGCCACCAGTGACCGACCGGGACCCCAGTTTCGGGATTCACCCCTCCACTTT.

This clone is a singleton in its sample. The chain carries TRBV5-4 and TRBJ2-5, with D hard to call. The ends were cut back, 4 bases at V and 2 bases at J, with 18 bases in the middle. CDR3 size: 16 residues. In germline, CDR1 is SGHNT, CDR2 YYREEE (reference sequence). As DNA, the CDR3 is TGTGCCAGCAGCGCCCGCAGATCACCTAGTCAAGAGACCCAGTACTTC. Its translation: CASSARRSPSQETQYF. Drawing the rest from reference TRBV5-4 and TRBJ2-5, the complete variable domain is ETGVTQSPTHLIKTRGQQVTLRCSSQSGHNTVSWYQQALGQGPQFIFQYYREEENGRGNFPPRFSGLQFPNYSSELNVNALELDDSALYLCASSARRSPSQETQYFGPGTRLLVL.

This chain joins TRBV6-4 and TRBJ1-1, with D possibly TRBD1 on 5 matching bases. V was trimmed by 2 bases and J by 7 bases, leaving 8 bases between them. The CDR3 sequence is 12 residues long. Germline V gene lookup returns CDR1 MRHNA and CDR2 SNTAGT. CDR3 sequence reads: CASSDRDGEAFF. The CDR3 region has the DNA TGTGCCAGCAGTGACCGGGACGGTGAAGCTTTCTTT.

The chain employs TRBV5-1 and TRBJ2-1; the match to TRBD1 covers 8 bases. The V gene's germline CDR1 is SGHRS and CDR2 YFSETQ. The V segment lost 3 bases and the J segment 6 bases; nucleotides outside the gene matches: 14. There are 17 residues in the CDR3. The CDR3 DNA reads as TGCGCCAGCAGCTGGGGCAGACAGGGGCCGGTCTTCAATGAGCAGTTCTTC. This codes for CASSWGRQGPVFNEQFF.

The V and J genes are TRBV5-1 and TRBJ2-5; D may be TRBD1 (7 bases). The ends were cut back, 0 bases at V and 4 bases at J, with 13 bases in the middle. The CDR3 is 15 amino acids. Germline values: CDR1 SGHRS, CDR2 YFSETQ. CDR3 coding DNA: TGCGCCAGCAGCTTGGCAGGGGGGTTCCTAGAGACCCAGTACTTC. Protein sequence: CASSLAGGFLETQYF.

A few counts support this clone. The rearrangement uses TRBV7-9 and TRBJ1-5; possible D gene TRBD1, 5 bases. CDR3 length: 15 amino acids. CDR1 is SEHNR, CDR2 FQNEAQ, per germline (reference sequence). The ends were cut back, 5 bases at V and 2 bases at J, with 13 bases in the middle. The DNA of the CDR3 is TGTGCCAGCAGCCTGGGGCCGATTGGCAATCAGCCCCAGCATTTT. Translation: CASSLGPIGNQPQHF.

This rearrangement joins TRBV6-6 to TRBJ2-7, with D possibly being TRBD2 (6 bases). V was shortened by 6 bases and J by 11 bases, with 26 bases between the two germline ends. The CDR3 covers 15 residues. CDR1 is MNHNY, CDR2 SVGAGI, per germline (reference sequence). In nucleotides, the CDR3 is TGTGCCAGCAGGCCGACAGACTACCAGAGGGAGGAAGAGTACTTC. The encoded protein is CASRPTDYQREEEYF.

CDR3 in amino acids: CASSQEIAGQETQYF. The CDR3 DNA reads as TGCGCCAGCAGCCAAGAGATCGCGGGCCAAGAGACCCAGTACTTC. The rearrangement links TRBV4-1 to TRBJ2-5; possible D gene TRBD2, 5 bases. Per the germline V gene, CDR1 is MGHRA and CDR2 is YSYEKL. V was shortened by 0 bases and J by 1 base, with 9 bases between the two germline ends. The CDR3 has 15 residues.

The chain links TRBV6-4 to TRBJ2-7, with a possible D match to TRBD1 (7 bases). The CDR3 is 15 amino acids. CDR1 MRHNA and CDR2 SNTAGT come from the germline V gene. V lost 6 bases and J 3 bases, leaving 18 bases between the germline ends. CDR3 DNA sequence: TGTGCCAGCAGCCGGGGGCAGGGGGGAATCTACGAGCAGTACTTC. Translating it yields CASSRGQGGIYEQYF.

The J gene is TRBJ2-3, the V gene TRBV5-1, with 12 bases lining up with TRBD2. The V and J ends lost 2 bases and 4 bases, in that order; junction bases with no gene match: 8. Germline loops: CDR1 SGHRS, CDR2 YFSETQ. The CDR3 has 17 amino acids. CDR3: CASSFPLAGGLADTQYF. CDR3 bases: TGCGCCAGCAGCTTCCCCCTAGCGGGGGGGCTAGCAGATACGCAGTATTTT. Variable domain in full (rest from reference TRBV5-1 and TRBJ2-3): KAGVTQTPRYLIKTRGQQVTLSCSPISGHRSVSWYQQTPGQGLQFLFEYFSETQRNKGNFPGRFSGRQFSNSRSEMNVSTLELGDSALYLCASSFPLAGGLADTQYFGPGTRLTVL.

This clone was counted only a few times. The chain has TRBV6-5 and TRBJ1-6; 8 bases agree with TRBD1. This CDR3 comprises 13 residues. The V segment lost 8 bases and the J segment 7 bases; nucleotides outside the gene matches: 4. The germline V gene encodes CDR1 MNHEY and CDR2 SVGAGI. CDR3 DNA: TGTGCCAGCTCCGGGACAGGAAATTCACCCCTCCACTTT. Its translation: CASSGTGNSPLHF.

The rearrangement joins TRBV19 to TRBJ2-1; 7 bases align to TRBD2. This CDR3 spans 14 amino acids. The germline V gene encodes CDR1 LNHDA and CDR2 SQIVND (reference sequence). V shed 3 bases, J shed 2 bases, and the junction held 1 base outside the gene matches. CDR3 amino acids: CASSMSGTYNEQFF. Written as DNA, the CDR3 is TGTGCCAGTAGTATGAGCGGGACCTACAATGAGCAGTTCTTC.

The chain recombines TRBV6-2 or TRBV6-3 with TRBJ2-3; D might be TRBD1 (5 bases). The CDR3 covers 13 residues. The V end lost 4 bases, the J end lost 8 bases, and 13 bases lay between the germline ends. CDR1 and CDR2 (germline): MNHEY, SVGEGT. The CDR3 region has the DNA TGTGCCAGCAGTTCGCAGGGTTCCCTTACGCAGTATTTT. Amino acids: CASSSQGSLTQYF.

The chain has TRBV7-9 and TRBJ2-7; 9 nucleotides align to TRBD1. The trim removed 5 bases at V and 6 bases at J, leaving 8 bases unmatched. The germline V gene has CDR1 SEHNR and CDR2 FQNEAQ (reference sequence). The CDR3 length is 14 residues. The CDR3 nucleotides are TGTGCCAGCAGCCTGGGACAGGGTCGGTCCGAGCAGTACTTC. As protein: CASSLGQGRSEQYF.

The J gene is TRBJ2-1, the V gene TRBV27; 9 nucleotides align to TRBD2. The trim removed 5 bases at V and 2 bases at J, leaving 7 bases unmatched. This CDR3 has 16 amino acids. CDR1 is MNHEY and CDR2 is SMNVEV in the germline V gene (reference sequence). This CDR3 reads CASSPSSGETYNEQFF. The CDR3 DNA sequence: TGTGCCAGCAGTCCATCTAGCGGGGAGACCTACAATGAGCAGTTCTTC.

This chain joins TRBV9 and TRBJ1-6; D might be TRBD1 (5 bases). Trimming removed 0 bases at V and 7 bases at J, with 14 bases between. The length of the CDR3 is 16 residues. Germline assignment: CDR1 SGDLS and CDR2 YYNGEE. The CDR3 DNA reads TGTGCCAGCAGCGTAGCTGAAGGGGCGGGAAATTCACCCCTCCACTTT. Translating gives CASSVAEGAGNSPLHF.

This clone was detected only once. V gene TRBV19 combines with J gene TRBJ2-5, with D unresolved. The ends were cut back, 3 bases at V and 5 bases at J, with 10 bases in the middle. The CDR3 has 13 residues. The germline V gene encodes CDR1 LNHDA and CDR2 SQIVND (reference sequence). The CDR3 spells CASSMDPLETQYF. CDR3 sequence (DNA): TGTGCCAGTAGTATGGACCCACTGGAGACCCAGTACTTC. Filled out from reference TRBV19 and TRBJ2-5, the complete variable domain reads DGGITQSPKYLFRKEGQNVTLSCEQNLNHDAMYWYRQDPGQGLRLIYYSQIVNDFQKGDIAEGYSVSREKKESFPLTVTSAQKNPTAFYLCASSMDPLETQYFGPGTRLLVL.

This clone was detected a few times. The CDR3 DNA reads as TGTGCCAGCAGTTTATGGGACAACGAAGCTTTCTTT. It encodes CASSLWDNEAFF. The V and J genes are TRBV28 and TRBJ1-1, with a tentative D call TRBD1 (5 bases). This CDR3 is 12 amino acids long. Trimming pared 0 bases from V and 8 bases from J, leaving 7 bases between. Germline CDR1 and CDR2: MDHEN and SYDVKM.

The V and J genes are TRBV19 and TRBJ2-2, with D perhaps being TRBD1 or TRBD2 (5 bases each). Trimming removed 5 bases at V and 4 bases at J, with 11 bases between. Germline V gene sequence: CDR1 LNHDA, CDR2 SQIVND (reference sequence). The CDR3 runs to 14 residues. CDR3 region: CASSVGEFTGELFF. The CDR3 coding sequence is TGTGCCAGTAGTGTGGGGGAATTCACCGGGGAGCTGTTTTTT.

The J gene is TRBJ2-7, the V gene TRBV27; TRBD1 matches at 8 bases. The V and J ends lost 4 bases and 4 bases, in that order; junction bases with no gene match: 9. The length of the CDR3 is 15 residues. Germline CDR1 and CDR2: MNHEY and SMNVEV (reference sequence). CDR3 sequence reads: CASSYNRGFGYEQYF. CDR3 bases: TGTGCCAGCAGTTACAACAGGGGGTTCGGGTACGAGCAGTACTTC.

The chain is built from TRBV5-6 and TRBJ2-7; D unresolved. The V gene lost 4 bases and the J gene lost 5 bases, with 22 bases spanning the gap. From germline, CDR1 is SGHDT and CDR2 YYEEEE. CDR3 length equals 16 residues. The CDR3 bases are TGTGCCAGCAGCCACGCCCCTGGGTATTGGTGGGACGAGCAGTACTTC. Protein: CASSHAPGYWWDEQYF. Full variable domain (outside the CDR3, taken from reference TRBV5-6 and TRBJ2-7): DAGVTQSPTHLIKTRGQQVTLRCSPKSGHDTVSWYQQALGQGPQFIFQYYEEEERQRGNFPDRFSGHQFPNYSSELNVNALLLGDSALYLCASSHAPGYWWDEQYFGPGTRLTVT.

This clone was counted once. The CDR3: CASSITESNEQFF. DNA for the CDR3: TGTGCCAGTAGTATCACGGAGTCCAATGAGCAGTTCTTC. The chain recombines TRBV19 with TRBJ2-1; D remains unclear. CDR1 is LNHDA and CDR2 is SQIVND in the germline V gene (reference sequence). Trimming left V 3 bases short and J 6 bases short, with 9 bases between. CDR3 size: 13 residues.

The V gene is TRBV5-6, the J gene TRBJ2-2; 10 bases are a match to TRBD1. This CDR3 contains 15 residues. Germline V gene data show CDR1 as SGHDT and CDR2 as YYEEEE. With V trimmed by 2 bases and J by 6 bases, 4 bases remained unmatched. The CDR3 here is CASSFGTGVPGELFF. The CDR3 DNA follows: TGTGCCAGCAGCTTCGGGACAGGGGTACCCGGGGAGCTGTTTTTT.